Each of the 10 T cell receptor beta chains below was sequenced from the same sample in a study of CD8 T cells in ankylosing spondylitis. TCRdb processed the 5' RACE reads anew with MiXCR; each CDR3 protein has one entry. This sample has 210,000 or so distinct CDR3 sequences, with approximately 7.6% found just once. Sequencing was performed on blood, either unsorted or a sorted T cell fraction (not recorded which). These receptor sequences come from a female donor with ankylosing spondylitis or in good health (not recorded which).

Many counts were recorded for this clonotype. The V and J genes are TRBV12-3 or TRBV12-4 and TRBJ1-4; D is unresolved. The CDR3 is 13 amino acids. V was shortened by 5 bases and J by 14 bases, with 18 bases between the two germline ends. The CDR3 DNA is TGTGCCAGCAGTACAGCGCCAGGTCAAGGGCTGTTTTTT. Its translation: CASSTAPGQGLFF.

This chain links TRBV5-6 with TRBJ2-3; no definite D call. Trimming took 3 bases from V and 4 from J, leaving 9 bases between them. Looked up from germline, CDR1 is SGHDT and CDR2 is YYEEEE. The CDR3 loop spans 13 amino acids. For the CDR3, the DNA is TGTGCCAGCAGCTCCGACTGGTCAGATACGCAGTATTTT. Translated, it gives CASSSDWSDTQYF.

V gene TRBV7-2 combines with J gene TRBJ1-1, with a tentative D call TRBD1 (6 bases). The CDR3 covers 11 residues. The V gene's germline CDR1 is SGHTA and CDR2 FQGNSA. Trimming removed 5 bases at V and 5 bases at J, with 6 bases between. CDR3 region: CASSGTTEAFF. CDR3 DNA sequence: TGTGCCAGCAGCGGGACAACTGAAGCTTTCTTT.

This clonotype was seen ten or more times. The chain is built from TRBV5-1 and TRBJ1-1; TRBD1 matches at 8 bases. The CDR3 covers 14 residues. V shed 0 bases and J 7 bases; nucleotides not matched to a gene: 5. Germline CDR1 reads SGHRS; CDR2 reads YFSETQ. The CDR3 DNA reads TGCGCCAGCAGCTTGGGGCAGGGGGCCGGTGAAGCTTTCTTT. Residues: CASSLGQGAGEAFF.

There are many counts of this clonotype. The chain carries TRBV29-1 and TRBJ2-3; TRBD1 might be the D (5 bases). Germline V gene sequence: CDR1 SQVTM, CDR2 ANQGSEA. The CDR3 covers 14 residues. V was clipped by 3 bases and J by 6 bases, with 16 bases between them. The CDR3 region has the DNA TGCAGCGTTGATGGGGCTGTGAAAGTGGATACGCAGTATTTT. This translates into CSVDGAVKVDTQYF.

This clonotype was seen repeatedly, ten times or more. CDR3 amino acids: CASSLIRGYEQFF. The CDR3 nucleotides are TGTGCCAGCAGCTTAATCAGGGGATATGAGCAGTTCTTC. The chain employs TRBV7-3 and TRBJ2-1; the D gene is possibly TRBD1 (6 bases). The CDR3 is 13 amino acids. V shed 1 base and J shed 8 bases, with 9 bases lying between them. The V gene's germline CDR1 is SGHTA and CDR2 FQGTGA.

This clonotype was picked up many times. This sequence joins TRBV5-1 and TRBJ2-4, with 9 bases lining up with TRBD1. Germline V gene lookup returns CDR1 SGHRS and CDR2 YFSETQ. The ends lost 0 bases at V and 4 bases at J; junction bases unmatched: 8. This CDR3 spans 17 amino acids. The CDR3 here is CASSLVGTGRTKNIQYF. CDR3 in DNA: TGCGCCAGCAGCTTGGTCGGGACAGGGAGGACTAAAAACATTCAGTACTTC.

This clonotype was seen at least ten times. J is TRBJ2-1 and V is TRBV12-3 or TRBV12-4, with 7 positions matching TRBD2. The CDR3 totals 16 residues. V lost 6 bases, J lost 7 bases, and 15 bases stayed unmatched. CDR3 sequence: CASSRQSGGSGNEQFF. Here the CDR3 DNA reads TGTGCCAGCAGCCGCCAGTCTGGCGGGAGTGGGAATGAGCAGTTCTTC.

This clonotype was observed at least ten times. This chain uses TRBV12-3 or TRBV12-4 with TRBJ1-4, with TRBD1 matching 8 bases. CDR3 length equals 15 residues. The junction had 7 bases not matched to a gene; V was cut back by 5 bases and J by 5 bases. CDR3 loop: CASSASGGLNEKLFF. The CDR3 nucleotides read TGTGCCAGCAGTGCCTCAGGGGGCTTGAATGAAAAACTGTTTTTT.

This clonotype was seen repeatedly, ten times or more. The chain carries TRBV27 and TRBJ1-5, with D possibly matching TRBD1 (6 bases). CDR3 size: 15 residues. V was shortened by 5 bases and J by 5 bases, with 16 bases between the two germline ends. CDR1 is MNHEY, CDR2 SMNVEV, per germline (reference sequence). Here the CDR3 DNA reads TGTGCCAGCAGTCTCGCACAGGGACCGGATCAGCCCCAGCATTTT. Its translation is CASSLAQGPDQPQHF.